The clone carrying this TCR beta chain has a handful of counts. This entry belongs to a study of blood T cell repertoires in COVID-19. The overall study: T cells, B-cell-depleted T cells, or PBMCs supplied cDNA or gDNA.

TCRdb's table, derived via immunoSEQ multiplex PCR, lists solely in-frame clones and lacks some. The sample shows fewer than 250,000 clones, 83% of them seen only once. The CDR3 contains 15 residues. CDR1 and CDR2 from the germline V gene are GTSNPN and SVGIG (reference sequence). V shed 3 bases and J shed 4 bases, with 15 bases lying between them. The rearrangement uses TRBV30 and TRBJ1-4; tentatively, D is TRBD1 (6 bases). The sample comprised PBMCs or T cells enriched from blood (not recorded which). The sequence came from a woman in her 40s who had been exposed to COVID-19. This chain's CDR3 is CAWSATGSDNEKLFF. DNA of the CDR3: TGTGCCTGGAGCGCTACAGGGTCCGATAATGAAAAACTGTTTTTT.